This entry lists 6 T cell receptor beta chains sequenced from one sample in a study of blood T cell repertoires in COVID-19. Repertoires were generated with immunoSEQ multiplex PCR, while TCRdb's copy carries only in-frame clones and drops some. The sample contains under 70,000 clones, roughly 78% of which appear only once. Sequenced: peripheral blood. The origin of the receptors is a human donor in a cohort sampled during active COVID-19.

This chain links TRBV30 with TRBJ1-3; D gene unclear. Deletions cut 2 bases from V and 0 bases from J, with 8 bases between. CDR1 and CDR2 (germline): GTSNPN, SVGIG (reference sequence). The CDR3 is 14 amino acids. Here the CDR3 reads CAWSITRSGNTIYF. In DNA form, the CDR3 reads TGTGCCTGGAGTATCACGCGCTCTGGAAACACCATATATTTT.

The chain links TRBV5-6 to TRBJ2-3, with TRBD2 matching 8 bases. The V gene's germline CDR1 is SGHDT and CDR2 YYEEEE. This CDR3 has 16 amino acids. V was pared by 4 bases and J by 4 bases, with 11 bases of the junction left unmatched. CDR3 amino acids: CASSPEATSGADTQYF. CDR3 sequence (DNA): TGTGCCAGCAGCCCCGAGGCTACTAGCGGAGCAGATACGCAGTATTTT.

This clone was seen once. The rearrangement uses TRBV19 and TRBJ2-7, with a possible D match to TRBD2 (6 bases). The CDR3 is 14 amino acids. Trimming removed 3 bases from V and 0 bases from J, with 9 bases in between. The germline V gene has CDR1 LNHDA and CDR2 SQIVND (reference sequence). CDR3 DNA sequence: TGTGCCAGTAGTATCGGGACTTACTCCTACGAGCAGTACTTC. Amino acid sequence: CASSIGTYSYEQYF. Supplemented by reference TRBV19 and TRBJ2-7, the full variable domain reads DGGITQSPKYLFRKEGQNVTLSCEQNLNHDAMYWYRQDPGQGLRLIYYSQIVNDFQKGDIAEGYSVSREKKESFPLTVTSAQKNPTAFYLCASSIGTYSYEQYFGPGTRLTVT.

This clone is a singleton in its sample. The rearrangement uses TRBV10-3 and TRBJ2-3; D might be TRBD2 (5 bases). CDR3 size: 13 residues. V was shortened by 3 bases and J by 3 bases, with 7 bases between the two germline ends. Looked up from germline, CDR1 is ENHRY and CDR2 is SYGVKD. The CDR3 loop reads CAISETSTDTQYF. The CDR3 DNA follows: TGTGCCATCAGTGAAACTAGTACAGATACGCAGTATTTT.

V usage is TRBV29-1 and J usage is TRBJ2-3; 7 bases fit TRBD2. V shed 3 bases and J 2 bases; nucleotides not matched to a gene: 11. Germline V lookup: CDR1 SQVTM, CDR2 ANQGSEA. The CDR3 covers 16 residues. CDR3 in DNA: TGCAGCGTTGACGGGACTACCCTTTCCTCCACAGATACGCAGTATTTT. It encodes CSVDGTTLSSTDTQYF.

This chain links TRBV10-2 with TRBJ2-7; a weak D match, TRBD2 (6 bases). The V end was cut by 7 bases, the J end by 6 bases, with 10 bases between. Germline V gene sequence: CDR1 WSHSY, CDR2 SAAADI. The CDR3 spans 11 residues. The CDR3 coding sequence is TGCGCCAGCATGGGGGGATTCGAGCAGTACTTC. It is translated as CASMGGFEQYF.